Sequencing of this T cell receptor (beta chain) was carried out in a study of a mutant IDH1 vaccine in newly diagnosed glioma. Turning to this clone: No antigen is known for it.

TCRdb's table, derived via immunoSEQ multiplex PCR, lists solely in-frame clones and lacks some. The data contain 40,000 or so clones, approximately 82% of them seen just once; the ten biggest clones take up about 17%. Trimming cost V 2 bases and J 2 bases; bases outside gene matches: 6. Germline V gene lookup returns CDR1 SGHVS and CDR2 FQNEAQ. The CDR3 covers 17 residues. Time point meaning: week 47, end of study. Doses comprised 300 ug of mutant IDH1 20-mer peptide each, plus topical imiquimod. This TCR was sampled from a young man with glioma. Some clones in this sample may be carry-over from other donors' samples. The rearrangement uses TRBV7-8 and TRBJ2-2, with 9 bases lining up with TRBD2. The sequenced sample was PBMCs, obtained from a glioma patient whose treatment included an IDH1 peptide vaccine. The chain's CDR3 is CASSLILLAGNTGELFF. As DNA, the CDR3 is TGTGCCAGCAGCTTAATCTTACTAGCGGGTAACACCGGGGAGCTGTTTTTT.